This T cell receptor beta chain emerged from a study of beta chain features in type 1 diabetes. Study-level results: The influence of HLA type on TCRB rearrangement stayed undetermined.

CDR1 is SGHTA and CDR2 is FQGNSA in the germline V gene. The ends were cut back, 4 bases at V and 7 bases at J, with 4 bases in the middle. This CDR3 region has 10 residues. Expressed TCRB transcripts got sequenced, as all isolated RNA was reverse transcribed. Some 3.6 million reads on average were seen across naive, central memory and regulatory T cell samples. Libraries were prepared by immunoSEQ multiplex PCR; TCRdb keeps only in-frame clonotypes and omits some of them. The sample records about 290,000 clones, 8% being singletons. This clone was seen more than once but under ten times. Its antigen is not known. CD45RO/CCR7/CD25/CD127/CD95/CD27 staining was used to isolate CD4+ naive, central memory, regulatory and stem cell-like memory cells by sorting.

The sequence derives from a woman between 18 and 30 years old in good health. V is TRBV7-2 and J is TRBJ1-1; D not certain. Sequencing was done on a sample of central memory CD4+ T cells from blood. In DNA form, the CDR3 reads TGTGCCAGCAGCTCAGTTGAAGCTTTCTTT. It is translated as CASSSVEAFF.